A single sample is the source of the 4 T cell receptor beta chains below, sequenced in a study of cytomegalovirus exposure and HLA in healthy donors. The PCR contained 60 Vbeta and 13 Jbeta primers. Clones were sequenced by immunoSEQ multiplex PCR, and TCRdb holds only the in-frame ones, with some missing. The data contain 180,000 or so clones, roughly 85% of them seen just once; the ten biggest clones take up under 8%. Material: PBMCs. The source of these receptors is a man in his forties in good health and CMV-seropositive.

V and J are TRBV6-5 and TRBJ1-1; D uncertain. The CDR3 loop spans 13 amino acids. Germline V gene lookup returns CDR1 MNHEY and CDR2 SVGAGI. V was shortened by 5 bases and J by 10 bases, with 17 bases between the two germline ends. CDR3 coding DNA: TGTGCCAGCAGTGAATATCCCGGGAGAGGAGCTTTCTTT. This translates into CASSEYPGRGAFF.

This rearrangement joins TRBV5-1 to TRBJ2-1; 13 bases map to TRBD2. This CDR3 has 13 residues. Unmatched junction bases numbered 1, after V lost 5 bases and J lost 8 bases. The germline CDR1 and CDR2 sequences are SGHRS and YFSETQ. This CDR3 is CASRLAGGYEQFF. In DNA, the CDR3 is TGCGCCAGCAGACTAGCGGGAGGGTATGAGCAGTTCTTC.

The chain couples TRBV18 to TRBJ2-1; no definite D call. CDR3 size: 13 residues. Germline V gives CDR1 KGHSH, CDR2 LQKENI. Between the trimmed V and J ends, which lost 2 bases and 5 bases, there was a span of 7 bases. CDR3 residues: CASSPTANNEQFF. The CDR3 coding sequence is TGTGCCAGCTCACCAACCGCTAACAATGAGCAGTTCTTC.

This rearrangement joins TRBV27 to TRBJ2-7; 8 bases align to TRBD2. Trimming took 5 bases from V and 3 from J; bases not matched to a gene: 3. The CDR3 is 13 amino acids. Germline assignment: CDR1 MNHEY and CDR2 SMNVEV (reference sequence). The CDR3: CASSPSGSYEQYF. The CDR3 DNA reads as TGTGCCAGCAGTCCCAGCGGGAGCTACGAGCAGTACTTC.